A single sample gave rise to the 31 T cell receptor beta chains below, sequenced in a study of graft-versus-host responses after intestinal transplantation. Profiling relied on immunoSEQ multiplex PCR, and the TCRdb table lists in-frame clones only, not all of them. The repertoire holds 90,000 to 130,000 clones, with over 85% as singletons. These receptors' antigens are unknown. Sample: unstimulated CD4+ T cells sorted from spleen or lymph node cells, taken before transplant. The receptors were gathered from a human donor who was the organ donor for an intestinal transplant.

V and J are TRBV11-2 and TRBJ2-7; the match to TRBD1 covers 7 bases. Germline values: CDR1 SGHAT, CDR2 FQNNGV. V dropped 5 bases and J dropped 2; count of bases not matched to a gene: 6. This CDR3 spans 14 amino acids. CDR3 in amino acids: CASSPPGQPYEQYF. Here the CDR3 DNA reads TGTGCCAGCAGCCCCCCGGGACAGCCCTACGAGCAGTACTTC.

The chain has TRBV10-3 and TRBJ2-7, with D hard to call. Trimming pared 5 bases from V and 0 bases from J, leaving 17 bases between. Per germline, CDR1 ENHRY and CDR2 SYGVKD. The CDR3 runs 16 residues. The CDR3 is CAISSGRWLSSYEQYF. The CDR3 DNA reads TGTGCCATCAGTTCCGGACGGTGGTTGAGCTCCTACGAGCAGTACTTC.

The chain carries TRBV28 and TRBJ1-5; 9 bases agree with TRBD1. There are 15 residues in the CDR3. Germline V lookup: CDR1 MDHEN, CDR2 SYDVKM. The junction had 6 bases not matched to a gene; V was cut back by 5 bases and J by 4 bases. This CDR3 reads CASSLPGTGNQPQHF. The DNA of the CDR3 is TGTGCCAGCAGTCTCCCCGGGACAGGGAATCAGCCCCAGCATTTT.

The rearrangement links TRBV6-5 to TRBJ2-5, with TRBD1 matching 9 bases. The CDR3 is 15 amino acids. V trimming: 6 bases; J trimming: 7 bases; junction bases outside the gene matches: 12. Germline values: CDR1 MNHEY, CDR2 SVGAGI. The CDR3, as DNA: TGTGCCAGCAGAGGACCCGGGACAGGGAGGGGGACCCAGTACTTC. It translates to CASRGPGTGRGTQYF.

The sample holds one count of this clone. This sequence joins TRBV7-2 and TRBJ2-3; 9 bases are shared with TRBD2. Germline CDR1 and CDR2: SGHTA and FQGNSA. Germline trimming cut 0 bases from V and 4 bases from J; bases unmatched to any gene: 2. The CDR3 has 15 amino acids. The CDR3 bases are TGTGCCAGCAGCTTAGCTAGCGGGAGATCAGATACGCAGTATTTT. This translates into CASSLASGRSDTQYF.

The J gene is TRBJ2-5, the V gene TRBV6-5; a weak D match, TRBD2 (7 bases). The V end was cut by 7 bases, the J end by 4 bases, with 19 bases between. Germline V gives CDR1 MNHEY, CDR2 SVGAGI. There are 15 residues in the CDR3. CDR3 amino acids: CASTRRGGGGETQYF. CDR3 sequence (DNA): TGTGCCAGCACTAGGCGGGGAGGGGGGGGAGAGACCCAGTACTTC.

CDR3 bases: TGTGCCAGCAGGGTAGGACAGGGGAGCTACGAGCAGTACTTC. This encodes CASRVGQGSYEQYF. This chain connects TRBV6-5 to TRBJ2-7; the match to TRBD1 covers 9 bases. This CDR3 is built from 14 residues. Trimming removed 6 bases from V and 3 bases from J; junction bases left unmatched: 6. CDR1 and CDR2 (germline): MNHEY, SVGAGI.

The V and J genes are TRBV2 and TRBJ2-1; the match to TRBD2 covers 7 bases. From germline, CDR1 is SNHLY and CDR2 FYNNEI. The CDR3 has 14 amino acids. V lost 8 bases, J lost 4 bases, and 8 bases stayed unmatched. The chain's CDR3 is CASLLLAAYNEQFF. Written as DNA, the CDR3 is TGTGCCAGCCTCTTGCTAGCGGCTTACAATGAGCAGTTCTTC.

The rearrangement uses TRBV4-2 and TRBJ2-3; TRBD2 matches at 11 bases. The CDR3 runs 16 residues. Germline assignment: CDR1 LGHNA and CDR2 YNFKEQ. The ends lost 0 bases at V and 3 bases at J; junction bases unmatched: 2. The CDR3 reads CASSQEASGRTDTQYF. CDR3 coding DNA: TGTGCCAGCAGCCAAGAGGCTAGCGGGAGGACAGATACGCAGTATTTT.

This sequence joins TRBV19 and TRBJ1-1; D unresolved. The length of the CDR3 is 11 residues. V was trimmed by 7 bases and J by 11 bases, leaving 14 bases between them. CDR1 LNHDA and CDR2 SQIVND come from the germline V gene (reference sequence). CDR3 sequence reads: CASIKPRKAFF. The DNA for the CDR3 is TGTGCCAGTATAAAGCCCAGGAAGGCTTTCTTT.

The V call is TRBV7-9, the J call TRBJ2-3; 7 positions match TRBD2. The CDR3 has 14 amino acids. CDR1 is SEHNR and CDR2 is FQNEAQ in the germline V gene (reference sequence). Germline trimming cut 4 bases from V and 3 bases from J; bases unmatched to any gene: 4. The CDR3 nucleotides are TGTGCCAGCAGCTCCCAGCGGGAAACAGATACGCAGTATTTT. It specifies CASSSQRETDTQYF.

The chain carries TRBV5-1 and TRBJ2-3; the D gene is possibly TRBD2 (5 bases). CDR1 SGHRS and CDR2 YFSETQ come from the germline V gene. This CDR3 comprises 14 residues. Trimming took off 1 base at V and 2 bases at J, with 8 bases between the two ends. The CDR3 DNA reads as TGCGCCAGCAGCTTGTCTAGCCTCACAGATACGCAGTATTTT. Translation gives CASSLSSLTDTQYF.

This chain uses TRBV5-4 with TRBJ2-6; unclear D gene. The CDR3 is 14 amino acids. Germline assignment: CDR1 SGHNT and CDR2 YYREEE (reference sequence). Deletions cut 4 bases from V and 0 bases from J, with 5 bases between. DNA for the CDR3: TGTGCCAGCAGCCATAACTCTGGGGCCAACGTCCTGACTTTC. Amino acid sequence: CASSHNSGANVLTF.

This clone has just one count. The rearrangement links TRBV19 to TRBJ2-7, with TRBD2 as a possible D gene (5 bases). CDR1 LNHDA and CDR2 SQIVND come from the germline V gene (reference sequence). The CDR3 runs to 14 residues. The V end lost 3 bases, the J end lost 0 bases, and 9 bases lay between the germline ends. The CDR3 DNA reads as TGTGCCAGTAGTATTACTAGTAGCTCCTACGAGCAGTACTTC. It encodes CASSITSSSYEQYF.

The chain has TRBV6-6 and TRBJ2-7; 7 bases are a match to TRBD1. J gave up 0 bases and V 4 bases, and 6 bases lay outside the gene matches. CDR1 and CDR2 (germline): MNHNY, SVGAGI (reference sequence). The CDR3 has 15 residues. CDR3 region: CASSSRQGSSYEQYF. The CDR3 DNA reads TGTGCCAGCAGTTCTAGACAGGGTAGCTCCTACGAGCAGTACTTC.

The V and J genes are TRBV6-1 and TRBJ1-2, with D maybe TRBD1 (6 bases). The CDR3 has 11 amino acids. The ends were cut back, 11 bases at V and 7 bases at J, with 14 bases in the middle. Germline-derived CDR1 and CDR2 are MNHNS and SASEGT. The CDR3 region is CAAHSGVGYTF. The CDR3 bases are TGTGCCGCACACTCAGGGGTTGGCTACACCTTC.

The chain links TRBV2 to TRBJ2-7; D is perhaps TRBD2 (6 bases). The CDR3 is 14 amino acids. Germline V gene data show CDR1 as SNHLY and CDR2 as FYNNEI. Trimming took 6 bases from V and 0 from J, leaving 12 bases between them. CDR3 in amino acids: CASRRDSSSYEQYF. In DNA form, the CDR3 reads TGTGCCAGCAGGAGGGACTCGAGCTCCTACGAGCAGTACTTC.

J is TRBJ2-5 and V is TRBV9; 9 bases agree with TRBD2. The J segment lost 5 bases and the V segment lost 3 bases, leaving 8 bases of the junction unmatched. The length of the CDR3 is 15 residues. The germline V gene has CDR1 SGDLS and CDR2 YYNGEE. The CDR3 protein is CASSGIAGEGETQYF. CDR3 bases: TGTGCCAGCAGCGGTATAGCGGGAGAAGGTGAGACCCAGTACTTC.

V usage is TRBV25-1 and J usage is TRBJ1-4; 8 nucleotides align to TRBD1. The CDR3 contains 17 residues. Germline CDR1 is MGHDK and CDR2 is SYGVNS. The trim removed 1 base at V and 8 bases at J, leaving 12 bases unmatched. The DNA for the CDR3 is TGTGCCAGCAGTGAATGGGAAAGGACAGGGAGTTTCGAAAAACTGTTTTTT. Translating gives CASSEWERTGSFEKLFF.

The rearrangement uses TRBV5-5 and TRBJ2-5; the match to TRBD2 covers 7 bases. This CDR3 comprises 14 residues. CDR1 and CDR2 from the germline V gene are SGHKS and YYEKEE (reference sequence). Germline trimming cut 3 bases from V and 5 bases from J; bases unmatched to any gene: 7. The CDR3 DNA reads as TGTGCCAGCAGCTGGGGAGGGGAGGTGGAGACCCAGTACTTC. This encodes CASSWGGEVETQYF.

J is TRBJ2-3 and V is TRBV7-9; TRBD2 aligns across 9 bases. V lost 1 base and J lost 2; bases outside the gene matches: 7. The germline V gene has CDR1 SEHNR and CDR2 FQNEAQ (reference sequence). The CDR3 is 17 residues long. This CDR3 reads CASSLGDLAGNTDTQYF. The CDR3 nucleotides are TGTGCCAGCAGCTTAGGGGACCTAGCGGGGAACACAGATACGCAGTATTTT.

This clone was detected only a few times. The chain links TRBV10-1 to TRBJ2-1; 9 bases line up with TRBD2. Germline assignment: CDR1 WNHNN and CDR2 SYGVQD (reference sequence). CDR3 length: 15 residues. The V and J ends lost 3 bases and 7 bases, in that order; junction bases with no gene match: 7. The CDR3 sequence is CASSDLGGGGNEQFF. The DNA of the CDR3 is TGCGCCAGCAGTGATTTAGGCGGGGGGGGGAATGAGCAGTTCTTC.

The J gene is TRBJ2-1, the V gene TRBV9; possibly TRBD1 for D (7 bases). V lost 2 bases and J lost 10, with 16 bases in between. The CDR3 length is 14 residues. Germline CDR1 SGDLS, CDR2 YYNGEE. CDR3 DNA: TGTGCCAGCAGCGTCGAGACAGGGACTTTGGAGCAGTTCTTC. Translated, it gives CASSVETGTLEQFF.

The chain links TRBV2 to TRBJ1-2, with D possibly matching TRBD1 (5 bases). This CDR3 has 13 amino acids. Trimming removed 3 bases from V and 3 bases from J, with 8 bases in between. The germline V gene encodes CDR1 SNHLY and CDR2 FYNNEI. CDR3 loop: CASSEQGHYGYTF. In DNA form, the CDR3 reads TGTGCCAGCAGTGAGCAGGGTCACTATGGCTACACCTTC.

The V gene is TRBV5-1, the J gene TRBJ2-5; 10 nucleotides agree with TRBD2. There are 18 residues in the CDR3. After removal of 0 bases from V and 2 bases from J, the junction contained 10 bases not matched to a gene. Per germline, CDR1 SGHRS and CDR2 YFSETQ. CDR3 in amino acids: CASSLGPLAGSQQETQYF. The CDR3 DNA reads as TGCGCCAGCAGCTTGGGGCCACTAGCGGGATCCCAGCAAGAGACCCAGTACTTC.

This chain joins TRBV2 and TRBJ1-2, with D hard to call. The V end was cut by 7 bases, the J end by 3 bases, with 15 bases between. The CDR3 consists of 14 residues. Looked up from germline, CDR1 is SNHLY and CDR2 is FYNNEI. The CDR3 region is CASKDERLDYGYTF. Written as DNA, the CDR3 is TGTGCCAGCAAGGATGAGCGGTTAGACTATGGCTACACCTTC. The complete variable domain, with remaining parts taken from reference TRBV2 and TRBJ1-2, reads EPEVTQTPSHQVTQMGQEVILRCVPISNHLYFYWYRQILGQKVEFLVSFYNNEISEKSEIFDDQFSVERPDGSNFTLKIRSTKLEDSAMYFCASKDERLDYGYTFGSGTRLTVV.

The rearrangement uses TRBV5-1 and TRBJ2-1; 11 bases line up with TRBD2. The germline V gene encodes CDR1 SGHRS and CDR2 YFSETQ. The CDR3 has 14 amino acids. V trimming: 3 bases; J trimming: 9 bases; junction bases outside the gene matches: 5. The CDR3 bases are TGCGCCAGCAGCTGGACTAGCGGGTCCCCTGAGCAGTTCTTC. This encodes CASSWTSGSPEQFF.

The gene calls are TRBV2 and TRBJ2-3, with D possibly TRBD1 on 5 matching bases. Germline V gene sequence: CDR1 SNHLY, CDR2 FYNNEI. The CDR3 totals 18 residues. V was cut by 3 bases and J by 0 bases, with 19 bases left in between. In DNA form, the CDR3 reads TGTGCCAGCAGTGATCTCGACAGAGATAGCCCGAGCACAGATACGCAGTATTTT. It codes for CASSDLDRDSPSTDTQYF.

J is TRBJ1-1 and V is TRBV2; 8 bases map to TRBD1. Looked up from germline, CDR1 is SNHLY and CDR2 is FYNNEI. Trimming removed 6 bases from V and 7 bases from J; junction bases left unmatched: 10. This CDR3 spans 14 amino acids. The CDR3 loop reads CASRLLAGTGEAFF. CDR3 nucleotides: TGTGCCAGCAGATTGCTAGCCGGGACAGGTGAAGCTTTCTTT.

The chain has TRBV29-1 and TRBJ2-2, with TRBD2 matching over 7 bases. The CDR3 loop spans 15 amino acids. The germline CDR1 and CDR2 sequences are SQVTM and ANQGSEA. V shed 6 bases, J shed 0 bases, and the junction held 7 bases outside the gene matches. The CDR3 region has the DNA TGCAGCGTGGGACTCGGGGGGTCGAACACCGGGGAGCTGTTTTTT. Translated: CSVGLGGSNTGELFF.

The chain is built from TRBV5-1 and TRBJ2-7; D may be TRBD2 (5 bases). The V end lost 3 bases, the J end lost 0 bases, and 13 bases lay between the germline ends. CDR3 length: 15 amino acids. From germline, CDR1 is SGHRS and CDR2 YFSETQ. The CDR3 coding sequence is TGCGCCAGCAGCTGGGGAGAATTCCCCTCCTACGAGCAGTACTTC. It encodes CASSWGEFPSYEQYF.